This TCR beta chain was recorded in a study of T cell changes during pregnancy in multiple sclerosis. Repertoires were generated with immunoSEQ multiplex PCR, while TCRdb's copy carries only in-frame clones and drops some. The sample holds some 85,000 clones; roughly 96% are singletons and the top ten take approximately 1%. Comments on this clone: This sample also contains other DNA sequences that code for the same CDR3.

This receptor was identified in a female donor with multiple sclerosis, enrolled in a pregnancy study. Sample: peripheral blood, taken in the second trimester of pregnancy.

Written as DNA, the CDR3 is TGTGCCAGCAGCCCTAGCGGGAGCTCCTACGAGCAGTACTTC. Its translation is CASSPSGSSYEQYF. This chain joins TRBV9 and TRBJ2-7; TRBD2 matches 10 bases. The V and J ends lost 4 bases and 0 bases, in that order; junction bases with no gene match: 1. The CDR3 extends over 14 amino acids. The germline CDR1 and CDR2 sequences are SGDLS and YYNGEE.